This TCR beta chain was profiled in a study of cytomegalovirus exposure and HLA in healthy donors. This CDR3 spans 19 amino acids. Trimming cost V 7 bases and J 1 base, with 28 bases left between them. Germline V lookup: CDR1 ENHRY, CDR2 SYGVKD. PCR was performed using 60 Vbeta and 13 Jbeta primers. Only in-frame clones appear in the TCRdb table, and some are missing; sequencing was by immunoSEQ multiplex PCR. Of roughly 150,000 clones listed, about three quarters are singletons. This sequence was found in a woman between 40 and 50 years old in good health and CMV-seropositive. The chain employs TRBV10-3 and TRBJ1-2; D is perhaps TRBD1 (6 bases). Sequenced input: PBMCs. The DNA of the CDR3 is TGTGCCATCACTAGTGGTGCACCTCAAACAGGGAGTAGTAACTATGGCTACACCTTC. Translated, it gives CAITSGAPQTGSSNYGYTF.